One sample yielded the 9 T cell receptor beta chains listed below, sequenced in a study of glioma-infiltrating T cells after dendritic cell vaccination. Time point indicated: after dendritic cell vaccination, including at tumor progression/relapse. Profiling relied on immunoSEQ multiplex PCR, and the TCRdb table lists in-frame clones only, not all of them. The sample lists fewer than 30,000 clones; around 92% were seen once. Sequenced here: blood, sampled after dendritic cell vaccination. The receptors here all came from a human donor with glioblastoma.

For the CDR3, the DNA is TGCGCCAGCAGCTTGAGCAGCGTTAACTACGAGCAGTACTTC. Amino acid sequence: CASSLSSVNYEQYF. The chain recombines TRBV5-1 with TRBJ2-5, with no clear D. The DNA matches TRBJ2-7 better at its end, which makes the J call doubtful. Germline CDR1 reads SGHRS; CDR2 reads YFSETQ. The CDR3 runs to 14 residues.

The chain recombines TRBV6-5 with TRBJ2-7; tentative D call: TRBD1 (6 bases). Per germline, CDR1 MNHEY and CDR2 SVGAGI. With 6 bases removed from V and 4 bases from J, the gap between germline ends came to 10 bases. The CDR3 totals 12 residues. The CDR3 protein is CASRRGYYEQYF. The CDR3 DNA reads TGTGCCAGCAGGAGGGGGTATTACGAGCAGTACTTC.

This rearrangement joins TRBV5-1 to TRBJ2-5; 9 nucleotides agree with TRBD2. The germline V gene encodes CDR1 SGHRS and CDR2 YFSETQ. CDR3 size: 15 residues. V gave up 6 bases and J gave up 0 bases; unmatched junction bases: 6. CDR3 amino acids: CASTGAGGYQETQYF. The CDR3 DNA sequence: TGCGCCAGCACCGGAGCGGGGGGATACCAAGAGACCCAGTACTTC. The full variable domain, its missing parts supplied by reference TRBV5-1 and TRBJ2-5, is KAGVTQTPRYLIKTRGQQVTLSCSPISGHRSVSWYQQTPGQGLQFLFEYFSETQRNKGNFPGRFSGRQFSNSRSEMNVSTLELGDSALYLCASTGAGGYQETQYFGPGTRLLVL.

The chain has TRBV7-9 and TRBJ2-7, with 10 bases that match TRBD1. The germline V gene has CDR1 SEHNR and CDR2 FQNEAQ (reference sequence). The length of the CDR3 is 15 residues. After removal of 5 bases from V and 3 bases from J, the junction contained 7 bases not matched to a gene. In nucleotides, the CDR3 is TGTGCCAGCAGCCCCCGGGACAGGGGAGACTACGAGCAGTACTTC. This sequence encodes CASSPRDRGDYEQYF.

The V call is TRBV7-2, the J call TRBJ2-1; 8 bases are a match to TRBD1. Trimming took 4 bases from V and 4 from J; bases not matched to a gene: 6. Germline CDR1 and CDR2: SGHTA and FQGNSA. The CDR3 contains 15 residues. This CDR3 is CASSWGDRRYNEQFF. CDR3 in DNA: TGTGCCAGCAGCTGGGGGGACAGGAGGTACAATGAGCAGTTCTTC.

CDR3 bases: TGTGCCAGCAGCGCGTTCGCTTTAGCGGGGGCCTACAATGAGCAGTTCTTC. Translating it yields CASSAFALAGAYNEQFF. The rearrangement joins TRBV9 to TRBJ2-1, with 9 bases that match TRBD2. Per germline, CDR1 SGDLS and CDR2 YYNGEE. V lost 3 bases and J lost 2; bases outside the gene matches: 9. The CDR3 spans 17 residues.

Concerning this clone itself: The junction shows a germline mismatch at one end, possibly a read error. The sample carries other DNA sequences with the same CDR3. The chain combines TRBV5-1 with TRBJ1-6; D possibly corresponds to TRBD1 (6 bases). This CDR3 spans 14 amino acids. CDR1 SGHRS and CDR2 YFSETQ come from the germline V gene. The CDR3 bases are TGCGCCAGCAGCTCGGGACACCTAAATTCCCCCCTCCACTTT. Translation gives CASSSGHLNSPLHF.

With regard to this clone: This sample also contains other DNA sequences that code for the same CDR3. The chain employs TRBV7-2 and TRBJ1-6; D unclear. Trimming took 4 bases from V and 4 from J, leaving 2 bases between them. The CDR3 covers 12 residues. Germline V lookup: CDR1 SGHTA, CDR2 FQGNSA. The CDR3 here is CASSSYNSPLHF. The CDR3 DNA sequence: TGTGCCAGCAGCTCTTATAATTCACCCCTCCACTTT.

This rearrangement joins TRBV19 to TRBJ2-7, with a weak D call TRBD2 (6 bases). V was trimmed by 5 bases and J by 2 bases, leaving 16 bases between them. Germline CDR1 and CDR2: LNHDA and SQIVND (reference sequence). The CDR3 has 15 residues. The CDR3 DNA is TGTGCCAGTAGTGATTCCGGGACTGGGCCCTACGAGCAGTACTTC. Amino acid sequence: CASSDSGTGPYEQYF.